This TCR beta chain was sequenced in a study of CXCR3-negative and CXCR3-positive naive CD8 T cells. With 300,000 cells each, the CD8+ T cell subsets were individually sorted in triplicate. The libraries of TRB cDNA were constructed through 5' RACE using UMI labels. Each CDR3 protein gets one entry in TCRdb, which reprocessed the 5' RACE reads and gives no DNA. The sample includes 150,000 or so distinct CDR3 sequences. Regarding the study as a whole: No difference in surface CD5 was seen between naive subsets, and TCR strength was inferred from TRB CDR3 properties. Partly lower CXCR3 expression followed cryopreservation, and most assays relied on fresh PBMCs. A higher hydrophobicity marked the TRB CDR3s of CXCR3-positive naive cells versus CXCR3-negative naive cells.

About this clonotype: The antigen is unknown.

Per the germline V gene, CDR1 is SGHVS and CDR2 is FNYEAQ. The CDR3 is 16 residues long. Sequencing was carried out using naive CXCR3- CD8+ T cells from blood. Subset here: CD45RO-CCR7+CD27+CD95- naive CD8+ T cells lacking CXCR3 (TNR3-). This chain connects TRBV7-6 to TRBJ2-2; absent DNA, TCRdb's TRBD2 call cannot be checked. The TCR originated in a human donor in good health. Some clones in this sample may be carry-over from other donors' samples. CDR3 sequence: CASSSLPGLNTGELFF.